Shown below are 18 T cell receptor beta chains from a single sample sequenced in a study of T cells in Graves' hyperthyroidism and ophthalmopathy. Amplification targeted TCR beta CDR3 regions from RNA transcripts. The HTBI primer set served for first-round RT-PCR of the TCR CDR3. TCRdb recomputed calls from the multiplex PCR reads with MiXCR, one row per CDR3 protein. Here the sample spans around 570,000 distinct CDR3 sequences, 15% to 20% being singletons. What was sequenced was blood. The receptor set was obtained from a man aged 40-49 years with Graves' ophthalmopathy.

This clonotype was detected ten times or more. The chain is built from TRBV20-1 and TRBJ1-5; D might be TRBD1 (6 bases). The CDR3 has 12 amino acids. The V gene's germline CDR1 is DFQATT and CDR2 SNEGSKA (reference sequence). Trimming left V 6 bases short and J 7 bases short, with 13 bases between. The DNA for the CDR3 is TGCAGTGCAACGGGGGGGGCCCAGCCCCAGCATTTT. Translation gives CSATGGAQPQHF.

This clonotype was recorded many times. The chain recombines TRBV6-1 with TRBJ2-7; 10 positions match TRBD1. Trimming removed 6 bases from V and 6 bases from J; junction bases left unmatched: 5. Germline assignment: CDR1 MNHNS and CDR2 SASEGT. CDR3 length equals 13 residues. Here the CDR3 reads CASSTGTGAEQYF. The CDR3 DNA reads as TGTGCCAGCAGCACCGGGACAGGGGCCGAGCAGTACTTC.

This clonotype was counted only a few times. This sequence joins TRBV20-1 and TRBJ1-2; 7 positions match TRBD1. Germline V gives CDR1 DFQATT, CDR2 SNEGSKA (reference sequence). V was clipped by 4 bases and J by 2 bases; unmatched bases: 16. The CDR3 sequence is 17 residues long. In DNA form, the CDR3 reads TGCAGTGCTAACACCGGGACAGAGGCCCCCGAAAACTATGGCTACACCTTC. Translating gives CSANTGTEAPENYGYTF.

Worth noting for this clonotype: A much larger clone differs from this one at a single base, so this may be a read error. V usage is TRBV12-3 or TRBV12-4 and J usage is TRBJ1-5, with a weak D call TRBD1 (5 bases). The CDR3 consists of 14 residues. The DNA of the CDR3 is TGTGCCAGCAGTTTACTAGACAGTAATCAGCCCCAGCAATTT. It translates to CASSLLDSNQPQQF.

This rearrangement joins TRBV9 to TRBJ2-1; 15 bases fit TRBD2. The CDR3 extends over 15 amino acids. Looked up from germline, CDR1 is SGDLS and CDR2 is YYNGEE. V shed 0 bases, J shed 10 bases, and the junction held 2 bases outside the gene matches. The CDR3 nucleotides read TGTGCCAGCAGCGTAGAGGGACTAGCGGGAGGAGAGCAGTTCTTC. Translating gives CASSVEGLAGGEQFF.

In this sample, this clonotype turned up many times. The CDR3, as DNA: TGTGCCAGCAGCCGTCCACCTGGGGGGGAGACCCAGTACTTC. Protein product: CASSRPPGGETQYF. The V and J genes are TRBV11-2 and TRBJ2-5; a possible D gene is TRBD2 (6 bases). V lost 5 bases to trimming and J lost 5 bases, with 15 bases between them. The CDR3 consists of 14 residues. Germline CDR1 and CDR2: SGHAT and FQNNGV.

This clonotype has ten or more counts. DNA for the CDR3: TGCAGTGCAAACGACAGGACTAGATCTGTATACGAGCAGTACTTC. Translation gives CSANDRTRSVYEQYF. V is TRBV20-1 and J is TRBJ2-7; a possible D gene is TRBD2 (7 bases). CDR1 and CDR2 from the germline V gene are DFQATT and SNEGSKA (reference sequence). Trimming cost V 6 bases and J 4 bases, with 22 bases left between them. This CDR3 comprises 15 residues.

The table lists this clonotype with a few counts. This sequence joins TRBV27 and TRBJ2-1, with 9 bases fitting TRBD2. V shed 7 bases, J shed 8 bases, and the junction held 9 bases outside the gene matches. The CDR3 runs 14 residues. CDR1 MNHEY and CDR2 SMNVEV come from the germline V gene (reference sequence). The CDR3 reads CASTTLAGGDEQFF. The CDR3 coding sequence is TGTGCCAGCACCACGTTGGCGGGAGGGGATGAGCAGTTCTTC.

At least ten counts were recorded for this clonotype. CDR3 in amino acids: CASSGFAGGPQDTQYF. The CDR3 DNA is TGTGCCAGCAGTGGATTTGCGGGAGGCCCTCAAGATACGCAGTATTTT. The rearrangement joins TRBV2 to TRBJ2-3; 8 positions match TRBD2. Trimming took 4 bases from V and 5 from J; bases not matched to a gene: 11. The CDR3 has 16 residues. Germline-derived CDR1 and CDR2 are SNHLY and FYNNEI.

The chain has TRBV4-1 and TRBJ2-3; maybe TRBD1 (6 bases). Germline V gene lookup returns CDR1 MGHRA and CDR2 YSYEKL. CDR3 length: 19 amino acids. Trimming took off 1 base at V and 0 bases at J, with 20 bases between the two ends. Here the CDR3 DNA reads TGCGCCAGCAGCCAAGGATTCGGGGAGCTGGGGGCGAGCACAGATACGCAGTATTTT. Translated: CASSQGFGELGASTDTQYF.

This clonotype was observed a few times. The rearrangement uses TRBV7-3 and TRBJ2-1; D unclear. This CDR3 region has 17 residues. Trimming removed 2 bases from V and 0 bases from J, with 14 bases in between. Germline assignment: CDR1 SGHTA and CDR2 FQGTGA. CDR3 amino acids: CASSLQSRHSSYNEQFF. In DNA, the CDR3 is TGTGCCAGCAGCTTACAATCCCGACACAGCTCCTACAATGAGCAGTTCTTC.

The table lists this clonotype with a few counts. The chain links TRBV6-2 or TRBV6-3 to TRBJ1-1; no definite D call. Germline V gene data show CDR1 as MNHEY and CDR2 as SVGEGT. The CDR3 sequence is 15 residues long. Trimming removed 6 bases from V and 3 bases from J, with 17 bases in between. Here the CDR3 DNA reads TGTGCCAGCAGCCTTAGGAGGCCCGGGGACACTGAAGCTTTCTTT. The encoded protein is CASSLRRPGDTEAFF.

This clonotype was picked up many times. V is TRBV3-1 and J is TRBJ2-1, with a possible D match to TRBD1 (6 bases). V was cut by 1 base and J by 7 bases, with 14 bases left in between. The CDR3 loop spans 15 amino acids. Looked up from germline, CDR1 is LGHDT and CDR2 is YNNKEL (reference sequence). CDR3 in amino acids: CASSQGGGWENEQFF. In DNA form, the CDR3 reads TGTGCCAGCAGCCAAGGAGGGGGTTGGGAAAATGAGCAGTTCTTC.

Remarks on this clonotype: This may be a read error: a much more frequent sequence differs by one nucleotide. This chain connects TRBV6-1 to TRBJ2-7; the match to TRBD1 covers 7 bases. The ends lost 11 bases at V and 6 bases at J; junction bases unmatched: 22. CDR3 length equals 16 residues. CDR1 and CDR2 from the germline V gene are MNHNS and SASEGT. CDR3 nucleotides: TGTGCCCCCTATAACCCCCCTGACAGGGTGGTCTGCGAGCAGTACTTC. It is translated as CAPYNPPDRVVCEQYF.

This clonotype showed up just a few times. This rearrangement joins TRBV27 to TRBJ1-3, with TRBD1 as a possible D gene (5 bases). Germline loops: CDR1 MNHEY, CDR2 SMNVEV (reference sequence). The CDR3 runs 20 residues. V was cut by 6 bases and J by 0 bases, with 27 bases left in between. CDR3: CASSPHGGRVVGGSGNTIYF. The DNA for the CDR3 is TGTGCCAGCAGCCCTCACGGGGGAAGGGTGGTGGGTGGCTCTGGAAACACCATATATTTT.

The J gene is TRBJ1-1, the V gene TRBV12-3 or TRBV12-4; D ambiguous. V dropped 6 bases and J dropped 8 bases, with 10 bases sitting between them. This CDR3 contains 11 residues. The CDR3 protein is CASRYMKEAFF. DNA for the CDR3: TGTGCCAGCAGATACATGAAAGAAGCTTTCTTT.

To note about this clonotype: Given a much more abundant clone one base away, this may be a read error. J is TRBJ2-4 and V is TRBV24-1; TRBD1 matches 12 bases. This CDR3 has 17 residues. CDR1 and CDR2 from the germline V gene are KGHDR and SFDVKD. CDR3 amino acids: CATSDSGQGAAKDIQYF. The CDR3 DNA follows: TGTGCCACCAGTGATTCGGGACAGGGGGCAGCCAAAGACATTCAGTACTTC.

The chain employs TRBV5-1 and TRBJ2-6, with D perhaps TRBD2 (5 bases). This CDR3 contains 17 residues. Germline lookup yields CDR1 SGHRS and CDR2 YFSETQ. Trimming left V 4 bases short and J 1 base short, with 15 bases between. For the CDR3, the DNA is TGCGCCAGCAGCCACGGACTTTCGTCTTCTGGGGCCAACGTCCTGACTTTC. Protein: CASSHGLSSSGANVLTF.